The 32 T cell receptor beta chains reported below all come from one sample, sequenced in a study of blood T cell repertoires in COVID-19 (dated by TCRdb to 2018 to 2020). The library was produced with the immunoSEQ multiplex PCR assay. The table was pulled from immuneACCESS by TCRdb, which kept in-frame rearrangements only. Such tables lose some clones; where checked, under half of the loss comes from unresolved V genes, and the rest has no known cause. The table for this sample lists 150,000 to 250,000 clones; roughly 79% of them were counted only once. The top ten clonotypes cover about 6.9% of the sample. Sequencing was done on a sample of peripheral blood. These receptors were collected from a human donor with acute or convalescent COVID-19. The donor label of this sample is uncertain.

The CDR3 sequence: CASSPRQTGGPSADTQYF. The CDR3 DNA is TGTGCCAGCAGCCCACGACAAACGGGAGGGCCATCGGCAGATACGCAGTATTTT. The chain combines TRBV7-2 with TRBJ2-3, with 8 bases that match TRBD2. Germline CDR1 reads SGHTA; CDR2 reads FQGNSA. The CDR3 loop spans 18 amino acids. The ends lost 5 bases at V and 4 bases at J; junction bases unmatched: 17.

The chain carries TRBV5-1 and TRBJ2-7; D might be TRBD2 (5 bases). The CDR3 has 13 amino acids. V was cut by 4 bases and J by 3 bases, with 11 bases left in between. CDR1 is SGHRS, CDR2 YFSETQ, per germline. CDR3: CASSQPGYYEQYF. In nucleotides, the CDR3 is TGCGCCAGCAGCCAACCGGGGTACTACGAGCAGTACTTC.

Turning to this clone: One end of the junction fails to match germline, which may point to a read error. This chain connects TRBV24-1 to TRBJ2-3; the match to TRBD2 covers 7 bases. The CDR3 is 13 amino acids. Germline CDR1 KGHDR, CDR2 SFDVKD. CDR3 in amino acids: CATRPGGTNTQYF. CDR3 nucleotide sequence: TGTGCCACCAGGCCGGGAGGCACAAATACGCAGTATTTT.

In this sample, this clone turned up a few times. This chain joins TRBV27 and TRBJ2-5; 15 bases agree with TRBD2. CDR3 length: 15 amino acids. V lost 5 bases to trimming and J lost 5 bases; unmatched junction nucleotides: 3. Germline V gene sequence: CDR1 MNHEY, CDR2 SMNVEV (reference sequence). CDR3 amino acids: CASSQGLAGGETQYF. DNA of the CDR3: TGTGCCAGCAGTCAGGGACTAGCGGGAGGTGAGACCCAGTACTTC.

This clone was seen once. This chain connects TRBV19 to TRBJ1-2; 7 nucleotides line up with TRBD1. Germline loops: CDR1 LNHDA, CDR2 SQIVND (reference sequence). The CDR3 has 14 amino acids. V gave up 4 bases and J gave up 0 bases; unmatched junction bases: 2. The CDR3 DNA reads as TGTGCCAGTAGTACTGACAGGGCTAACTATGGCTACACCTTC. Residues: CASSTDRANYGYTF.

Concerning this clone itself: The sample contains more than one DNA sequence encoding this CDR3. V is TRBV11-2 and J is TRBJ2-7; 12 bases align to TRBD2. CDR1 and CDR2 (germline): SGHAT, FQNNGV. The length of the CDR3 is 15 residues. The V gene end was trimmed by 4 bases and the J gene end by 5 bases; junction bases not matched to a gene: 6. The CDR3 nucleotides read TGTGCCAGCAGCTCCTTGACTAGCGGGAGTGACGAGCAGTACTTC. Residues: CASSSLTSGSDEQYF.

The chain employs TRBV30 and TRBJ1-1; possibly TRBD1 for D (6 bases). This CDR3 spans 11 amino acids. The germline CDR1 and CDR2 sequences are GTSNPN and SVGIG (reference sequence). The V end lost 0 bases, the J end lost 9 bases, and 8 bases lay between the germline ends. CDR3 DNA sequence: TGTGCCTGGAGTGTAACAGGGAAAGCTTTCTTT. Encoded protein: CAWSVTGKAFF.

This chain uses TRBV12-2 with TRBJ1-3; the tabulated D call, TRBD1, remains unverified against the DNA. TRBV12-2 is labeled a pseudogene. CDR3 size: 18 residues. The DNA of the CDR3 is TGTGCAAGTCGCTTAGCGCTAATGGGACAGGGGAAGGGAAACACCATATATTTT. Amino acid sequence: CASRLALMGQGKGNTIYF.

This clone was counted once. The V and J genes are TRBV3-1 (or the pseudogene TRBV3-2) and TRBJ2-4; 11 bases are shared with TRBD1. V was pared by 4 bases and J by 9 bases, with 2 bases of the junction left unmatched. The CDR3 consists of 13 residues. CDR1 and CDR2 from the germline V gene are LGHDT and YNNKEL (reference sequence). The CDR3 nucleotides are TGTGCCAGCAGCCGGGGGACAGGGGGCATTCAGTACTTC. Its translation: CASSRGTGGIQYF.

This chain joins TRBV4-3 and TRBJ2-7; the match to TRBD2 covers 8 bases. Germline V gene lookup returns CDR1 LGHNA and CDR2 YSLEER. The CDR3 has 15 amino acids. After removal of 4 bases from V and 2 bases from J, the junction contained 7 bases not matched to a gene. CDR3 DNA sequence: TGCGCCAGCAGCCCCCCCCGGGAGGGAACCTACGAGCAGTACTTC. Protein sequence: CASSPPREGTYEQYF.

This clone was seen a handful of times. The rearrangement uses TRBV4-1 and TRBJ2-1, with 7 bases matching TRBD2. Germline CDR1 is MGHRA and CDR2 is YSYEKL. There are 14 residues in the CDR3. V shed 8 bases, J shed 12 bases, and the junction held 16 bases outside the gene matches. The CDR3 region has the DNA TGCGCCAGCCACACTCCGGGACTACATTCCACGCAGTTCTTC. Translating gives CASHTPGLHSTQFF.

The CDR3 sequence: CASSQGGQGYYGYTF. The CDR3 nucleotides read TGCGCCAGCAGCCAGGGGGGACAGGGGTACTATGGCTACACCTTC. The rearrangement links TRBV5-1 to TRBJ1-2, with 10 bases fitting TRBD1. The CDR3 contains 15 residues. V was clipped by 4 bases and J by 3 bases; unmatched bases: 6. The germline V gene encodes CDR1 SGHRS and CDR2 YFSETQ.

The J gene is TRBJ2-7, the V gene TRBV20-1, with D hard to call. Germline loops: CDR1 DFQATT, CDR2 SNEGSKA (reference sequence). V gave up 5 bases and J gave up 6 bases, with 11 bases separating them. CDR3 length: 11 amino acids. The CDR3 DNA reads as TGCAGTGCTGAACTCCTCTCCGAGCAGTACTTC. Protein product: CSAELLSEQYF.

The genes are TRBV29-1 and TRBJ2-5, with 9 bases fitting TRBD1. Unmatched junction bases numbered 14, after V lost 7 bases and J lost 2 bases. This CDR3 comprises 16 residues. The germline gives CDR1 SQVTM, CDR2 ANQGSEA. CDR3 residues: CSGSPGGQGHQETQYF. The DNA of the CDR3 is TGCAGCGGTAGCCCAGGGGGACAGGGCCATCAAGAGACCCAGTACTTC.

The chain recombines TRBV11-2 with TRBJ2-7; 7 bases align to TRBD2. The CDR3 spans 14 residues. Germline V gene data show CDR1 as SGHAT and CDR2 as FQNNGV. After removal of 0 bases from V and 7 bases from J, the junction contained 6 bases not matched to a gene. The CDR3 sequence is CASSLDRAGREQYF. CDR3 DNA: TGTGCCAGCAGCTTAGATCGTGCCGGGAGGGAGCAGTACTTC.

This clone was seen a handful of times. This sequence joins TRBV7-8 and TRBJ1-1, with D uncertain. Germline loops: CDR1 SGHVS, CDR2 FQNEAQ. This CDR3 spans 13 amino acids. V dropped 0 bases and J dropped 1 base, with 3 bases sitting between them. The CDR3 DNA follows: TGTGCCAGCAGCTTAGCCGGGAACACTGAAGCTTTCTTT. Protein sequence: CASSLAGNTEAFF.

The CDR3 spells CASRPAARDEQFF. For the CDR3, the DNA is TGTGCCAGTAGACCAGCGGCAAGGGATGAGCAGTTCTTC. The chain employs TRBV19 and TRBJ2-1, with D maybe TRBD2 (5 bases). Trimming shortened V by 6 bases and J by 8 bases, and 14 bases separated the two germline ends. The CDR3 runs to 13 residues. Germline V gives CDR1 LNHDA, CDR2 SQIVND (reference sequence).

This clone appeared once. This chain uses TRBV28 with TRBJ2-7, with 7 bases identical to TRBD2. The CDR3 has 15 amino acids. The junction had 8 bases not matched to a gene; V was cut back by 6 bases and J by 0 bases. Germline V gene data show CDR1 as MDHEN and CDR2 as SYDVKM. The DNA for the CDR3 is TGTGCCAGCAGCTCACCGACTAGCAGCTCCTACGAGCAGTACTTC. Translated: CASSSPTSSSYEQYF.

The chain couples TRBV5-6 to TRBJ1-2; possibly TRBD1 for D (5 bases). This CDR3 spans 14 amino acids. Trimming took off 1 base at V and 5 bases at J, with 12 bases between the two ends. Germline lookup yields CDR1 SGHDT and CDR2 YYEEEE. This CDR3 is CASSLRGREYGYTF. As DNA, the CDR3 is TGTGCCAGCAGCTTGAGAGGCAGGGAATATGGCTACACCTTC.

This chain connects TRBV6-5 to TRBJ2-1, with a possible D match to TRBD1 (5 bases). This CDR3 region has 13 residues. The germline V and J ends were trimmed by 7 bases and 6 bases, with 13 bases remaining between them. Germline CDR1 MNHEY, CDR2 SVGAGI. Written as DNA, the CDR3 is TGTGCCAGCAACAACTACGACAGCAATGAGCAGTTCTTC. As protein: CASNNYDSNEQFF.

The CDR3 DNA reads as TGTGCCAGCAGCTGGCGGGGAACAGATACGCAGTATTTT. Protein: CASSWRGTDTQYF. The chain is built from TRBV6-2 or TRBV6-3 and TRBJ2-3, with D tentatively TRBD2 (6 bases). V was cut by 6 bases and J by 3 bases, with 10 bases left in between. Germline values: CDR1 MNHEY, CDR2 SVGEGT. The CDR3 is 13 amino acids.

The chain combines TRBV18 with TRBJ2-7; 11 positions match TRBD2. The germline CDR1 and CDR2 sequences are KGHSH and LQKENI. CDR3 length equals 15 residues. V trimming: 3 bases; J trimming: 3 bases; junction bases outside the gene matches: 4. The CDR3 sequence is CASSPSSGRFYEQYF. The CDR3 DNA reads as TGTGCCAGCTCACCTTCTAGCGGGAGGTTCTACGAGCAGTACTTC.

The J gene is TRBJ2-7, the V gene TRBV5-4; D remains ambiguous. Germline V gene lookup returns CDR1 SGHNT and CDR2 YYREEE (reference sequence). The CDR3 is 13 amino acids. V was clipped by 2 bases and J by 4 bases, with 10 bases between them. The CDR3 reads CASSFINPYEQYF. CDR3 nucleotides: TGTGCCAGCAGCTTTATAAATCCGTACGAGCAGTACTTC.

V and J are TRBV29-1 and TRBJ2-1; TRBD2 agrees at 10 bases. Trimming cost V 4 bases and J 2 bases; bases outside gene matches: 8. CDR3 length: 16 amino acids. Germline V gene sequence: CDR1 SQVTM, CDR2 ANQGSEA. CDR3 in amino acids: CSVVLPAGGTYNEQFF. The CDR3 bases are TGCAGCGTTGTTCTGCCAGCGGGAGGGACCTACAATGAGCAGTTCTTC.

In its sample, this clone was seen many times. The chain employs TRBV28 and TRBJ2-1; 7 nucleotides align to TRBD1. The CDR3 has 13 residues. The V and J ends lost 8 bases and 8 bases, in that order; junction bases with no gene match: 9. Germline CDR1 and CDR2: MDHEN and SYDVKM. CDR3 sequence (DNA): TGTGCCAGCGAGGATAGGGGGCGTTATGAGCAGTTCTTC. This codes for CASEDRGRYEQFF.

This clone has only one observation. The chain links TRBV3-1 (or the pseudogene TRBV3-2) to TRBJ2-5; 8 bases agree with TRBD1. Germline lookup yields CDR1 LGHDT and CDR2 YNNKEL (reference sequence). The CDR3 loop spans 16 amino acids. J was trimmed by 4 bases and V by 0 bases; bases with no gene match: 7. CDR3: CASSQDRRTGRETQYF. The CDR3 bases are TGTGCCAGCAGCCAAGATAGGAGGACAGGGAGAGAGACCCAGTACTTC.

The V and J genes are TRBV6-5 and TRBJ2-7, with 7 bases fitting TRBD2. V lost 6 bases to trimming and J lost 4 bases; unmatched junction nucleotides: 12. This CDR3 has 15 amino acids. Germline CDR1 and CDR2: MNHEY and SVGAGI. CDR3 sequence reads: CASSREVDPIYEQYF. CDR3 DNA sequence: TGTGCCAGCAGCCGGGAGGTCGACCCAATATACGAGCAGTACTTC.

This clone came up once. This sequence joins TRBV5-4 and TRBJ2-5, with 8 bases lining up with TRBD2. Germline V CDR1 and CDR2: SGHNT, YYREEE (reference sequence). CDR3 length: 14 amino acids. The ends lost 2 bases at V and 3 bases at J; junction bases unmatched: 3. The CDR3 DNA follows: TGTGCCAGCAGCTTCGGGACTAGAGAAGAGACCCAGTACTTC. Translating it yields CASSFGTREETQYF. The full variable domain, its missing parts supplied by reference TRBV5-4 and TRBJ2-5, is ETGVTQSPTHLIKTRGQQVTLRCSSQSGHNTVSWYQQALGQGPQFIFQYYREEENGRGNFPPRFSGLQFPNYSSELNVNALELDDSALYLCASSFGTREETQYFGPGTRLLVL.

The count of this clone is one. This chain joins TRBV7-5 and TRBJ2-7; the D call in the table, TRBD2, was not verified against the DNA. TRBV7-5 counts as a pseudogene. The CDR3 contains 12 residues. The CDR3 loop reads CVRSPTRYEQYF. The CDR3 DNA follows: TGTGTCAGAAGTCCGACTCGTTACGAGCAGTACTTC.

The CDR3 sequence is CASSPGGGSSGTQYF. CDR3 sequence (DNA): TGTGCCAGCAGCCCGGGAGGGGGTTCCTCGGGGACCCAGTACTTC. The chain uses TRBV3-1 (or the pseudogene TRBV3-2) and TRBJ2-5, with TRBD2 matching over 8 bases. After removal of 4 bases from V and 7 bases from J, the junction contained 11 bases not matched to a gene. This CDR3 is 15 amino acids long. The germline V gene has CDR1 LGHDT and CDR2 YNNKEL (reference sequence).

J is TRBJ2-2 and V is TRBV18; TRBD1 matches at 8 bases. Looked up from germline, CDR1 is KGHSH and CDR2 is LQKENI. Trimming removed 5 bases from V and 1 base from J; junction bases left unmatched: 3. CDR3 length: 15 amino acids. CDR3 residues: CASSRGQGNTGELFF. Here the CDR3 DNA reads TGTGCCAGCTCAAGAGGACAGGGGAACACCGGGGAGCTGTTTTTT.

This sequence joins TRBV5-1 and TRBJ2-7; 9 bases fit TRBD1. The germline V gene has CDR1 SGHRS and CDR2 YFSETQ. The CDR3 extends over 14 amino acids. The trim removed 3 bases at V and 2 bases at J, leaving 3 bases unmatched. The CDR3 DNA follows: TGCGCCAGCAGCTGGGGGACAGGGACCTACGAGCAGTACTTC. Its protein is CASSWGTGTYEQYF.